This T cell receptor beta chain stems from a study of OX40 agonist ivuxolimab in advanced cancers. Sampling of blood occurred at baseline, cycle 4 day 1, and cycle 7 day 1. The assay was immunoSEQ multiplex PCR, and TCRdb's table has in-frame clones only and misses some. The sample includes tens of thousands of clones, approximately 90% of them seen just once. With regard to this clone: The antigen remains undetermined.

The CDR3 runs 16 residues. Germline V gives CDR1 SGHDN, CDR2 FVKESK. Deletions cut 0 bases from V and 4 bases from J, with 12 bases between. Overall study findings and caveats: Partial responders receiving 0.1-3.0 mg/kg showed among the lowest clonal expansion.

This TCR was recovered from an adult with an advanced solid tumor such as melanoma, head and neck, liver or kidney cancer. The source material was CD4+ or CD8+ T cells sorted from blood, sampled in a trial of the OX40 agonist ivuxolimab. V is TRBV14 and J is TRBJ1-4; D is perhaps TRBD1 (5 bases). Here the CDR3 reads CASSQDIGTVNEKLFF. The DNA for the CDR3 is TGTGCCAGCAGCCAAGATATCGGGACGGTTAATGAAAAACTGTTTTTT.